The 19 T cell receptor beta chains presented below share a single source sample, sequenced in a study of T-cell memory formation after mild COVID-19. One entry per CDR3 protein, called by TCRdb with MiXCR from the 5' RACE reads. The sample has about 610,000 distinct CDR3 sequences, approximately 15% seen once; the top ten hold roughly 8%. What was sequenced was PBMCs or a T cell subset sorted from them (not recorded which). The source of these receptors is an adult woman who had mild COVID-19 (a few samples of this study predate the infection). Cell type and time point are not known.

The CDR3 region is CSAPGQTSGYNEQFF. The DNA of the CDR3 is TGCAGTGCTCCAGGGCAGACTAGCGGTTACAATGAGCAGTTCTTC. The chain has TRBV20-1 and TRBJ2-1, with TRBD2 identical over 9 bases. The ends lost 5 bases at V and 4 bases at J; junction bases unmatched: 9. Germline V lookup: CDR1 DFQATT, CDR2 SNEGSKA (reference sequence). There are 15 residues in the CDR3.

CDR3 coding DNA: TGCAGTGCCCGGCCGAGACAGTCCGAAATGGAGCAGTACTTC. This sequence encodes CSARPRQSEMEQYF. The J gene is TRBJ2-7, the V gene TRBV20-1; TRBD1 might be the D (5 bases). The CDR3 has 14 residues. V shed 6 bases and J shed 7 bases, with 22 bases lying between them. Germline V gene lookup returns CDR1 DFQATT and CDR2 SNEGSKA (reference sequence).

This sequence joins TRBV6-5 and TRBJ1-1; TRBD1 is a possible D gene (6 bases). In germline, CDR1 is MNHEY, CDR2 SVGAGI. Deletions cut 11 bases from V and 3 bases from J, with 16 bases between. The CDR3 loop spans 13 amino acids. For the CDR3, the DNA is TGTGCCGTCCGATACAGGGCGGACACTGAAGCTTTCTTT. This translates into CAVRYRADTEAFF.

This clonotype was observed a single time. The rearrangement links TRBV10-3 to TRBJ2-7; 7 positions agree with TRBD1. Germline CDR1 and CDR2: ENHRY and SYGVKD. V lost 6 bases, J lost 1 base, and 9 bases stayed unmatched. This CDR3 is 15 amino acids long. The CDR3 DNA reads TGTGCCATCAGGATGTGGACAGGTTTTTCCTACGAGCAGTACTTC. It translates to CAIRMWTGFSYEQYF.

This clonotype was observed a few times. The chain employs TRBV7-9 and TRBJ2-1; D may be TRBD2 (6 bases). The V end was cut by 3 bases, the J end by 10 bases, with 22 bases between. CDR3 length: 16 residues. From germline, CDR1 is SEHNR and CDR2 FQNEAQ (reference sequence). For the CDR3, the DNA is TGTGCCAGCAGCTTCCTCGAACTAGCACCCCGCGGCGAGCAGTTCTTC. The encoded protein is CASSFLELAPRGEQFF.

A few counts support this clonotype. The V and J genes are TRBV3-1 and TRBJ2-2, with TRBD1 as a possible D gene (6 bases). Germline V gene sequence: CDR1 LGHDT, CDR2 YNNKEL (reference sequence). V was shortened by 0 bases and J by 2 bases, with 13 bases between the two germline ends. This CDR3 is built from 17 residues. CDR3 region: CASSQDLAGVNTGELFF. As DNA, the CDR3 is TGTGCCAGCAGCCAAGATCTCGCAGGGGTCAACACCGGGGAGCTGTTTTTT.

CDR3 sequence: CASSLPESTYEQYF. In DNA, the CDR3 is TGTGCCAGCAGTTTGCCGGAGAGTACCTACGAGCAGTACTTC. The gene calls are TRBV6-1 and TRBJ2-7; no clear D gene. From germline, CDR1 is MNHNS and CDR2 SASEGT. The V end was cut by 5 bases, the J end by 2 bases, with 13 bases between. The CDR3 loop spans 14 amino acids.

This rearrangement joins TRBV2 to TRBJ2-7, with a tentative D call TRBD2 (7 bases). This CDR3 has 12 amino acids. V gave up 7 bases and J gave up 5 bases, with 12 bases separating them. Germline V lookup: CDR1 SNHLY, CDR2 FYNNEI. The DNA of the CDR3 is TGTGCCAGCACTATCGGGGGGCACGAGCAGTACTTC. It codes for CASTIGGHEQYF.

This clonotype was seen a single time. The V gene is TRBV5-1, the J gene TRBJ1-1, with D possibly matching TRBD1 (5 bases). The V end was cut by 5 bases, the J end by 1 base, with 12 bases between. Germline CDR1 is SGHRS and CDR2 is YFSETQ. This CDR3 is built from 14 residues. CDR3 coding DNA: TGCGCCAGCAGTAGGGAGGACACGAACACTGAAGCTTTCTTT. This translates into CASSREDTNTEAFF.

This clonotype appeared many times. This chain links TRBV5-1 with TRBJ2-5; 9 bases align to TRBD2. Per germline, CDR1 SGHRS and CDR2 YFSETQ. Trimming cost V 2 bases and J 4 bases; bases outside gene matches: 9. The CDR3 sequence is 16 residues long. The CDR3 DNA is TGCGCCAGCAGCTTTAATAGCGGGGGAATCTCAGAGACCCAGTACTTC. Its protein product is CASSFNSGGISETQYF.

The chain is built from TRBV30 and TRBJ1-3; D gene ambiguous. This CDR3 region has 14 residues. The V and J ends lost 5 bases and 1 base respectively, with 12 bases between them. The germline gives CDR1 GTSNPN, CDR2 SVGIG (reference sequence). CDR3 DNA sequence: TGTGCCTGGCAAAACAAGGGATCTGGAAACACCATATATTTT. It is translated as CAWQNKGSGNTIYF.

The chain recombines TRBV7-2 with TRBJ2-7; 9 bases are a match to TRBD1. The CDR3 runs to 15 residues. CDR1 and CDR2 from the germline V gene are SGHTA and FQGNSA. V lost 4 bases to trimming and J lost 8 bases; unmatched junction nucleotides: 12. CDR3 bases: TGTGCCAGCAGCTCCGCCGGGACAGGGAATCTCCAGCAGTACTTC. Its translation is CASSSAGTGNLQQYF.

The chain carries TRBV4-1 and TRBJ1-3; D is unclear. The ends were cut back, 2 bases at V and 4 bases at J, with 3 bases in the middle. Germline assignment: CDR1 MGHRA and CDR2 YSYEKL. The CDR3 contains 12 residues. CDR3 loop: CASSQTGNTIYF. The DNA for the CDR3 is TGCGCCAGCAGCCAAACGGGAAACACCATATATTTT.

The CDR3 protein is CATGGQGNNEQFF. Written as DNA, the CDR3 is TGTGCCACCGGAGGACAGGGGAACAATGAGCAGTTCTTC. This chain links TRBV24-1 with TRBJ2-1; 9 nucleotides agree with TRBD1. Germline values: CDR1 KGHDR, CDR2 SFDVKD. CDR3 length: 13 amino acids. V was pared by 9 bases and J by 5 bases, with 4 bases of the junction left unmatched.

The gene calls are TRBV5-6 and TRBJ1-2; D ambiguous. Trimming left V 0 bases short and J 10 bases short, with 16 bases between. In germline, CDR1 is SGHDT, CDR2 YYEEEE. The CDR3 runs to 14 residues. CDR3: CASSLDSGRSVYTF. The CDR3, as DNA: TGTGCCAGCAGCTTGGACAGTGGTAGATCTGTCTACACCTTC.

The CDR3 DNA reads TGTGCCAGCGGCCCGGACACTGAAGCTTTCTTT. This encodes CASGPDTEAFF. The chain uses TRBV7-9 and TRBJ1-1; D gene uncertain. CDR1 and CDR2 (germline): SEHNR, FQNEAQ (reference sequence). The CDR3 spans 11 residues. V was pared by 8 bases and J by 3 bases, with 7 bases between.

This clonotype was picked up a small number of times. J is TRBJ1-4 and V is TRBV15; 8 positions match TRBD1. V dropped 1 base and J dropped 7; count of bases not matched to a gene: 5. Germline V gene sequence: CDR1 LNHNV, CDR2 YYDKDF (reference sequence). The CDR3 consists of 15 residues. The CDR3 nucleotides read TGTGCCACCAGCAGAGCCGGGACAGGCTTTGAAAAACTGTTTTTT. Its translation is CATSRAGTGFEKLFF. Looking up the rest from reference TRBV15 and TRBJ1-4 gives the full variable domain: DAMVIQNPRYQVTQFGKPVTLSCSQTLNHNVMYWYQQKSSQAPKLLFHYYDKDFNNEADTPDNFQSRRPNTSFCFLDIRSPGLGDTAMYLCATSRAGTGFEKLFFGSGTQLSVL.

J is TRBJ2-5 and V is TRBV18; D might be TRBD1 (6 bases). V was clipped by 0 bases and J by 5 bases, with 19 bases between them. The length of the CDR3 is 17 residues. Germline assignment: CDR1 KGHSH and CDR2 LQKENI. CDR3 sequence: CASSPPRLRGSVETQYF. The CDR3 region has the DNA TGTGCCAGCTCACCACCGCGACTCAGGGGAAGCGTCGAGACCCAGTACTTC.

The chain combines TRBV5-6 with TRBJ2-1, with 13 bases identical to TRBD2. Germline trimming cut 4 bases from V and 0 bases from J; bases unmatched to any gene: 10. Germline CDR1 reads SGHDT; CDR2 reads YYEEEE. This CDR3 has 19 residues. The CDR3 region has the DNA TGTGCCAGCAGCCCGACTAGCGGGAGGATTACCAGCTCCTACAATGAGCAGTTCTTC. Residues: CASSPTSGRITSSYNEQFF.